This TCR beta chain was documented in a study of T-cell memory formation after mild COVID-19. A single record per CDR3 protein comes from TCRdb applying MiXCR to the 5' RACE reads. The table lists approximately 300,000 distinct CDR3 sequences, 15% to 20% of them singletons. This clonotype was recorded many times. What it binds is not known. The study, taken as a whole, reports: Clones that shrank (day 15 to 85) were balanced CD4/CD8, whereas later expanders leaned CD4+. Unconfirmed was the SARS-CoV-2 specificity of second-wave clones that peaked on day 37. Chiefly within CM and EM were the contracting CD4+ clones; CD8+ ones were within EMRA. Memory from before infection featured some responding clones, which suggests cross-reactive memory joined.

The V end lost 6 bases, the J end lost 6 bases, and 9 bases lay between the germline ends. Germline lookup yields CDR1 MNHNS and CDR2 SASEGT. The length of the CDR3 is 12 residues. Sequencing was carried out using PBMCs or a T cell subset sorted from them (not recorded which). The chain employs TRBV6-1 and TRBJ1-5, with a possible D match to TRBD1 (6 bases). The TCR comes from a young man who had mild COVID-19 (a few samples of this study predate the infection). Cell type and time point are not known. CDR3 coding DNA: TGTGCCAGCAGGGGAGGGGGTCAGCCCCAGCATTTT. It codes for CASRGGGQPQHF.